The source of this T cell receptor beta chain is a study of neurological immune-mediated disorders. Whole-study findings and limits: The absence of shared CDR3 amino acid sequences among expanded clones across subjects suggests private repertoires in all groups.

Germline values: CDR1 SGHDT, CDR2 YYEEEE. The CDR3 totals 18 residues. With 2 bases removed from V and 3 bases from J, the gap between germline ends came to 21 bases. TCRdb independently ran MiXCR on the 5' RACE reads; one entry per CDR3 protein. The sample contains around 130,000 distinct CDR3 sequences, roughly 3.2% of which appear only once. This clonotype was counted at least ten times. Its antigen is still unknown. The sequencing input was PBMCs. V gene TRBV5-6 combines with J gene TRBJ2-1; D is possibly TRBD2 (6 bases). This clonotype was obtained from a woman aged 25 to 45 with multiple sclerosis. The CDR3 DNA reads as TGTGCCAGCAGCTTTCCGTATTCGTCTAGCGCCCGCTACAATGAGCAGTTCTTC. It codes for CASSFPYSSSARYNEQFF.